This passage covers 28 T cell receptor beta chains from one sample sequenced in a study of blood T cells in healthy people across ages. Using a J-beta primer mix together with a sample-barcoded 5' primer, a second PCR was run for roughly 7 to 11 cycles. TCRdb re-analysed the 5' RACE reads in MiXCR, keeping a single row per CDR3 protein. The sample consists of 1.2 million to 1.5 million distinct CDR3 sequences, roughly 64% of them appearing once. Sequencing was performed on blood. Every receptor here comes from a man in his late teens or twenties in good health.

The chain employs TRBV5-1 and TRBJ1-6, with D perhaps TRBD1 (5 bases). CDR3 length: 14 amino acids. V was clipped by 0 bases and J by 8 bases, with 9 bases between them. CDR1 and CDR2 (germline): SGHRS, YFSETQ. The CDR3 region is CASSLGRVDSPLHF. The CDR3 DNA is TGCGCCAGCAGCTTGGGCAGGGTGGATTCACCCCTCCACTTT.

This chain uses TRBV6-2 or TRBV6-3 with TRBJ2-1, with TRBD2 matching 9 bases. The CDR3 has 15 residues. Germline V CDR1 and CDR2: MNHEY, SVGEGT. V shed 2 bases and J 10 bases; nucleotides not matched to a gene: 9. In DNA, the CDR3 is TGTGCCAGCAGTTACCCCAGCGGGAGGAGAGGGGAGCAGTTCTTC. It codes for CASSYPSGRRGEQFF.

CDR3 coding DNA: TGCGCCAGCAGTGAGTTTAGGAAGGGTGTTGGGAACACCGGGGAGCTGTTTTTT. Its translation is CASSEFRKGVGNTGELFF. The V gene is TRBV10-1, the J gene TRBJ2-2; D not certain. CDR3 size: 18 residues. Per the germline V gene, CDR1 is WNHNN and CDR2 is SYGVQD (reference sequence). V was trimmed by 1 base and J by 1 base, leaving 16 bases between them.

J is TRBJ2-7 and V is TRBV14; TRBD1 aligns across 9 bases. Trimming took 5 bases from V and 5 from J; bases not matched to a gene: 10. CDR1 is SGHDN, CDR2 FVKESK, per germline. The CDR3 contains 15 residues. The CDR3 DNA sequence: TGTGCCAGCAGCGCTACGGGACAGGGTGGTCACGAGCAGTACTTC. It codes for CASSATGQGGHEQYF.

The V and J genes are TRBV7-9 and TRBJ1-4; possible D gene TRBD1, 5 bases. This CDR3 is built from 16 residues. Trimming left V 5 bases short and J 12 bases short, with 25 bases between. Germline CDR1 reads SEHNR; CDR2 reads FQNEAQ (reference sequence). The CDR3 loop reads CASSREGHQLVVELFF. The CDR3 coding sequence is TGTGCCAGCAGCCGGGAGGGGCACCAGCTTGTCGTTGAACTGTTTTTT.

This chain connects TRBV5-6 to TRBJ2-3; maybe TRBD2 (6 bases). The germline V and J ends were trimmed by 4 bases and 5 bases, with 11 bases remaining between them. Germline CDR1 and CDR2: SGHDT and YYEEEE. The CDR3 has 13 residues. The CDR3 reads CASSRGFKDTQYF. The CDR3 DNA sequence: TGTGCCAGCAGCCGGGGGTTTAAAGATACGCAGTATTTT.

This chain uses TRBV20-1 with TRBJ2-1, with 11 bases identical to TRBD2. CDR1 is DFQATT and CDR2 is SNEGSKA in the germline V gene (reference sequence). With 5 bases clipped from V and 9 bases from J, the junction kept 9 bases outside the gene matches. The CDR3 totals 14 residues. Written as DNA, the CDR3 is TGCAGTGCTGGACAAGTTAGCGGGGGGGGTGAGCAGTTCTTC. It is translated as CSAGQVSGGGEQFF.

The chain joins TRBV5-1 to TRBJ2-2; D is perhaps TRBD1 or TRBD2 (6 bases each). From germline, CDR1 is SGHRS and CDR2 YFSETQ. The V and J ends lost 2 bases and 1 base respectively, with 24 bases between them. The CDR3 covers 20 residues. The CDR3 nucleotides read TGCGCCAGCAGCTTTCCCCAGGGAGGTACCGGGGGCAAGAACACCGGGGAGCTGTTTTTT. Translation gives CASSFPQGGTGGKNTGELFF.

The gene calls are TRBV25-1 and TRBJ2-2; 12 bases line up with TRBD2. This CDR3 contains 16 residues. V trimming: 6 bases; J trimming: 0 bases; junction bases outside the gene matches: 2. The germline V gene encodes CDR1 MGHDK and CDR2 SYGVNS. The CDR3 DNA reads as TGTGCCAGCAGCGGGACTAGCGGGCCGAACACCGGGGAGCTGTTTTTT. Its protein product is CASSGTSGPNTGELFF. Filled out from reference TRBV25-1 and TRBJ2-2, the complete variable domain reads EADIYQTPRYLVIGTGKKITLECSQTMGHDKMYWYQQDPGMELHLIHYSYGVNSTEKGDLSSESTVSRIRTEHFPLTLESARPSHTSQYLCASSGTSGPNTGELFFGEGSRLTVL.

The V and J genes are TRBV7-2 and TRBJ2-3, with 8 bases matching TRBD2. This CDR3 spans 15 amino acids. J gave up 8 bases and V 0 bases, and 7 bases lay outside the gene matches. The germline CDR1 and CDR2 sequences are SGHTA and FQGNSA. The CDR3 loop reads CASSLATPREGTQYF. Written as DNA, the CDR3 is TGTGCCAGCAGCTTAGCGACACCTCGGGAGGGTACGCAGTATTTT.

V is TRBV12-3 or TRBV12-4 and J is TRBJ1-2; tentatively, D is TRBD1 (6 bases). The length of the CDR3 is 12 residues. Trimming left V 6 bases short and J 8 bases short, with 13 bases between. The CDR3 bases are TGTGCCAGCAGCTTAACAGGGATCGGCTACACCTTC. Translating it yields CASSLTGIGYTF.

This clonotype has just one count. The chain joins TRBV18 to TRBJ2-5; the D gene is possibly TRBD1 (6 bases). Trimming removed 3 bases from V and 4 bases from J, with 12 bases in between. The CDR3 runs 14 residues. CDR1 is KGHSH, CDR2 LQKENI, per germline. The CDR3 DNA is TGTGCCAGCTCACCGTCAGGGGTACGAGAGACCCAGTACTTC. Protein product: CASSPSGVRETQYF.

This clonotype was seen more than once but under ten times. V gene TRBV4-1 combines with J gene TRBJ2-1, with 7 bases fitting TRBD2. The V and J ends lost 8 bases and 10 bases, in that order; junction bases with no gene match: 8. Germline values: CDR1 MGHRA, CDR2 YSYEKL. The CDR3 contains 12 residues. CDR3 bases: TGCGCCAGCCACACAAAGGGAGGGGAGCAGTTCTTC. Amino acid sequence: CASHTKGGEQFF.

The chain carries TRBV14 and TRBJ2-7; no firm D call. CDR1 and CDR2 from the germline V gene are SGHDN and FVKESK. CDR3 size: 13 residues. Trimming pared 2 bases from V and 6 bases from J, leaving 11 bases between. The CDR3 region is CASSQLGQAEQYF. Here the CDR3 DNA reads TGTGCCAGCAGCCAATTAGGCCAGGCCGAGCAGTACTTC.

The chain carries TRBV19 and TRBJ2-3; TRBD1 matches at 8 bases. CDR3 size: 15 residues. Germline CDR1 LNHDA, CDR2 SQIVND (reference sequence). Trimming cost V 5 bases and J 2 bases; bases outside gene matches: 6. The CDR3 region has the DNA TGTGCCAGTAGTCAAAACAGGGGGTACACAGATACGCAGTATTTT. As protein: CASSQNRGYTDTQYF.

Concerning this clonotype itself: Sequence at one end of the junction differs from germline and may be a read error. The J gene is TRBJ2-1, the V gene TRBV9; 7 bases are shared with TRBD1. The CDR3 extends over 17 amino acids. Germline V CDR1 and CDR2: SGDLS, YYNGEE. CDR3 nucleotide sequence: TGTGCCAGCAGCGTAGAGGGGGCCCCAAGCGTCTACAATGAACAGTTCTTC. Residues: CASSVEGAPSVYNEQFF.

The chain has TRBV7-8 and TRBJ1-4; D remains ambiguous. Trimming removed 5 bases at V and 11 bases at J, with 15 bases between. The CDR3 spans 13 residues. The germline V gene encodes CDR1 SGHVS and CDR2 FQNEAQ. Here the CDR3 reads CASSRALPTKLFF. In DNA form, the CDR3 reads TGTGCCAGCAGCCGGGCCTTACCAACGAAACTGTTTTTT.

The chain employs TRBV6-5 and TRBJ1-4; D ambiguous. Germline CDR1 is MNHEY and CDR2 is SVGAGI. Trimming pared 6 bases from V and 10 bases from J, leaving 12 bases between. This CDR3 spans 12 amino acids. In nucleotides, the CDR3 is TGTGCCAGCAGGTACCCGGGAGGAAAACTGTTTTTT. This gives the protein CASRYPGGKLFF.

The chain couples TRBV5-1 to TRBJ2-1, with a possible D match to TRBD2 (6 bases). Trimming took 2 bases from V and 9 from J, leaving 18 bases between them. CDR1 and CDR2 from the germline V gene are SGHRS and YFSETQ. The CDR3 extends over 15 amino acids. The CDR3 DNA reads as TGCGCCAGCAGCTTAGGCGGTGGATTGGGGGGTGAGCAGTTCTTC. Encoded protein: CASSLGGGLGGEQFF.

The V gene is TRBV15, the J gene TRBJ2-3; D is possibly TRBD1 (5 bases). The CDR3 consists of 18 residues. Between the trimmed V and J ends, which lost 3 bases and 2 bases, there was a span of 21 bases. Per germline, CDR1 LNHNV and CDR2 YYDKDF (reference sequence). The CDR3 region is CATSSPGFGHADTDTQYF. The CDR3, as DNA: TGTGCCACCAGCAGTCCCGGGTTTGGACACGCCGACACAGATACGCAGTATTTT.

The chain couples TRBV7-6 to TRBJ2-1; tentative D call: TRBD1 (6 bases). Germline values: CDR1 SGHVS, CDR2 FNYEAQ. Trimming cost V 1 base and J 7 bases, with 11 bases left between them. This CDR3 is 14 amino acids long. CDR3 in amino acids: CASSLERGWNEQFF. DNA of the CDR3: TGTGCCAGCAGCTTAGAGAGGGGGTGGAATGAGCAGTTCTTC.

This chain joins TRBV7-2 and TRBJ2-6; D is perhaps TRBD1 or TRBD2 (5 bases each). V dropped 5 bases and J dropped 2 bases, with 16 bases sitting between them. This CDR3 has 17 residues. CDR1 is SGHTA and CDR2 is FQGNSA in the germline V gene. CDR3 amino acids: CASSQRDPWPGANVLTF. For the CDR3, the DNA is TGTGCCAGCAGCCAACGGGACCCTTGGCCTGGGGCCAACGTCCTGACTTTC.

This clonotype was found once. The V and J genes are TRBV6-1 and TRBJ2-7; TRBD1 is a possible D gene (7 bases). From germline, CDR1 is MNHNS and CDR2 SASEGT. This CDR3 spans 14 amino acids. V lost 7 bases and J 6 bases, leaving 19 bases between the germline ends. The CDR3 protein is CASIPTGAGGEQYF. CDR3 coding DNA: TGTGCCAGCATTCCCACAGGGGCCGGGGGCGAGCAGTACTTC.

This sequence joins TRBV27 and TRBJ2-1; D is undetermined. The germline V and J ends were trimmed by 5 bases and 9 bases, with 14 bases remaining between them. CDR1 and CDR2 (germline): MNHEY, SMNVEV (reference sequence). This CDR3 spans 13 amino acids. CDR3 amino acids: CASSPQVNSEQFF. DNA for the CDR3: TGTGCCAGCAGTCCCCAAGTGAACAGTGAGCAGTTCTTC.

This chain joins TRBV9 and TRBJ2-1; 9 positions agree with TRBD2. The J segment lost 8 bases and the V segment lost 2 bases, leaving 5 bases of the junction unmatched. Germline V gives CDR1 SGDLS, CDR2 YYNGEE. The length of the CDR3 is 14 residues. CDR3 coding DNA: TGTGCCAGCAGCGTTAGCGGGAGAGCCCATGAGCAGTTCTTC. This encodes CASSVSGRAHEQFF. Supplemented by reference TRBV9 and TRBJ2-1, the full variable domain reads DSGVTQTPKHLITATGQRVTLRCSPRSGDLSVYWYQQSLDQGLQFLIQYYNGEERAKGNILERFSAQQFPDLHSELNLSSLELGDSALYFCASSVSGRAHEQFFGPGTRLTVL.

This chain connects TRBV4-1 to TRBJ1-5; no reliable D call. Germline V gene lookup returns CDR1 MGHRA and CDR2 YSYEKL. The CDR3 covers 15 residues. The ends were cut back, 1 base at V and 7 bases at J, with 14 bases in the middle. CDR3 DNA: TGCGCCAGCAGCCAAGGTAGGACGGTCAGACAGCCCCAGCATTTT. It specifies CASSQGRTVRQPQHF.

The V and J genes are TRBV27 and TRBJ2-7; no clear D gene. V lost 3 bases, J lost 2 bases, and 14 bases lay in between. Germline assignment: CDR1 MNHEY and CDR2 SMNVEV (reference sequence). The CDR3 runs 15 residues. CDR3 region: CASSFFPERPYEQYF. CDR3 sequence (DNA): TGTGCCAGCAGTTTTTTCCCCGAGCGCCCCTACGAGCAGTACTTC.

This clonotype was counted between two and nine times. The chain employs TRBV7-2 and TRBJ2-4, with D possibly being TRBD2 (5 bases). The closer fit of TRBJ2-5 to the DNA end suggests the J call may be wrong. The CDR3 length is 17 residues. The germline CDR1 and CDR2 sequences are SGHTA and FQGNSA. The CDR3 nucleotides are TGTGCCAGCAGCCCGAACTCAAGCTGGAGGACTCAAGAGACCCAGTACTTC. Residues: CASSPNSSWRTQETQYF.